Below, 21 T cell receptor beta chains from the same sample are listed, as sequenced in a study of blood T cell repertoires in COVID-19. Sequencing used immunoSEQ multiplex PCR; TCRdb keeps in-frame clones, though not all of them. The sample holds under 300,000 clones, around 80% seen once. Material for sequencing was peripheral blood. The source of these receptors is a woman in her thirties or forties who had recovered from COVID-19.

The V and J genes are TRBV11-3 and TRBJ2-7, with 8 positions matching TRBD1. Trimming at V came to 5 bases and at J to 3 bases, leaving 12 bases not matched to a gene. The germline gives CDR1 SGHNT, CDR2 YENEEA. The CDR3 covers 16 residues. The DNA for the CDR3 is TGTGCCAGCAGCCTTTCCGGGACAGGATTGATCTACGAGCAGTACTTC. It is translated as CASSLSGTGLIYEQYF.

This chain joins TRBV3-1 (or the pseudogene TRBV3-2) and TRBJ2-3; tentatively, D is TRBD1 (5 bases). The CDR3 has 12 amino acids. Germline V gives CDR1 LGHDT, CDR2 YNNKEL (reference sequence). Trimming removed 5 bases at V and 4 bases at J, with 7 bases between. The CDR3 loop is CASSAGSDTQYF. Written as DNA, the CDR3 is TGTGCCAGCAGCGCAGGGTCAGATACGCAGTATTTT.

The CDR3 DNA follows: TGTGCCTGGAGTGTCGGGGGGTGGGAGACCCAGTACTTC. The encoded protein is CAWSVGGWETQYF. The rearrangement uses TRBV30 and TRBJ2-5; 7 nucleotides match TRBD2. V shed 0 bases, J shed 5 bases, and the junction held 3 bases outside the gene matches. This CDR3 region has 13 residues. In germline, CDR1 is GTSNPN, CDR2 SVGIG (reference sequence).

The chain employs TRBV5-6 and TRBJ1-2; D perhaps matches TRBD1 (6 bases). CDR1 and CDR2 from the germline V gene are SGHDT and YYEEEE. The CDR3 contains 14 residues. The V end was cut by 3 bases, the J end by 0 bases, with 9 bases between. The CDR3 sequence is CASSSTGSNYGYTF. As DNA, the CDR3 is TGTGCCAGCAGCTCCACAGGGTCTAACTATGGCTACACCTTC.

This clone has a single count. The chain employs TRBV29-1 and TRBJ1-3; unclear D gene. Per the germline V gene, CDR1 is SQVTM and CDR2 is ANQGSEA. V lost 6 bases and J lost 1, with 13 bases in between. This CDR3 has 14 amino acids. The CDR3, as DNA: TGCAGCGTCGAAAACGGACTTTCTGGAAACACCATATATTTT. It is translated as CSVENGLSGNTIYF.

This chain uses TRBV29-1 with TRBJ2-7; 7 nucleotides align to TRBD2. Germline assignment: CDR1 SQVTM and CDR2 ANQGSEA. The junction had 7 bases not matched to a gene; V was cut back by 4 bases and J by 4 bases. This CDR3 spans 13 amino acids. In DNA form, the CDR3 reads TGCAGCGTTGGGTGGGGGGGAGATTACGAGCAGTACTTC. This sequence encodes CSVGWGGDYEQYF.

This rearrangement joins TRBV4-3 to TRBJ2-2; 8 nucleotides match TRBD2. CDR3 length equals 17 residues. V dropped 1 base and J dropped 3; count of bases not matched to a gene: 7. CDR1 LGHNA and CDR2 YSLEER come from the germline V gene. The CDR3 reads CASSQAAAGADTGELFF. For the CDR3, the DNA is TGCGCCAGCAGCCAAGCGGCAGCGGGGGCCGACACCGGGGAGCTGTTTTTT.

The chain recombines TRBV18 with TRBJ1-1; D is ambiguous. Trimming took 3 bases from V and 3 from J, leaving 11 bases between them. This CDR3 region has 14 residues. Germline CDR1 is KGHSH and CDR2 is LQKENI. CDR3 region: CASSPVSRDTEAFF. CDR3 DNA: TGTGCCAGCTCACCCGTTTCGCGAGACACTGAAGCTTTCTTT.

The chain has TRBV12-3 or TRBV12-4 and TRBJ1-1, with 7 bases lining up with TRBD1. Trimming at V came to 6 bases and at J to 1 base, leaving 2 bases not matched to a gene. The CDR3 length is 13 residues. CDR3 sequence reads: CASSGQANTEAFF. The CDR3 nucleotides are TGTGCCAGCAGCGGACAGGCGAACACTGAAGCTTTCTTT.

Here the CDR3 reads CASSQFQKLAGGPGEQYF. In nucleotides, the CDR3 is TGTGCCAGCAGCCAATTCCAGAAACTAGCGGGGGGGCCTGGCGAGCAGTACTTC. V is TRBV14 and J is TRBJ2-7, with TRBD2 matching over 13 bases. The CDR3 has 18 amino acids. V lost 2 bases to trimming and J lost 6 bases; unmatched junction nucleotides: 13. Per germline, CDR1 SGHDN and CDR2 FVKESK.

This chain joins TRBV27 and TRBJ1-2; 7 bases are shared with TRBD1. CDR3 size: 14 residues. The V segment lost 5 bases and the J segment 8 bases; nucleotides outside the gene matches: 11. The germline CDR1 and CDR2 sequences are MNHEY and SMNVEV (reference sequence). This CDR3 reads CASSRSDRANGYTF. The CDR3 DNA reads TGTGCCAGCAGTCGTTCAGACAGGGCTAACGGCTACACCTTC.

The chain employs TRBV5-4 and TRBJ2-7, with D perhaps TRBD1 (6 bases). The CDR3 runs 12 residues. V lost 1 base and J lost 5, with 7 bases in between. Germline-derived CDR1 and CDR2 are SGHNT and YYREEE (reference sequence). The CDR3 sequence: CASSLPGDEQYF. The CDR3 coding sequence is TGTGCCAGCAGCTTGCCAGGGGACGAGCAGTACTTC.

This rearrangement joins TRBV7-2 to TRBJ2-5; weak D call: TRBD1 (6 bases). The V end lost 2 bases, the J end lost 2 bases, and 12 bases lay between the germline ends. The CDR3 runs to 15 residues. Per germline, CDR1 SGHTA and CDR2 FQGNSA. CDR3 DNA: TGTGCCAGCAGCTTATCCCGGGACATACAAGAGACCCAGTACTTC. Its translation is CASSLSRDIQETQYF.

This clone has a handful of counts. V usage is TRBV5-1 and J usage is TRBJ2-5, with D perhaps TRBD1 (6 bases). Germline CDR1 SGHRS, CDR2 YFSETQ. This CDR3 region has 14 residues. Trimming left V 4 bases short and J 5 bases short, with 15 bases between. CDR3 amino acids: CASSQMGASETQYF. The DNA of the CDR3 is TGCGCCAGCAGCCAAATGGGGGCTTCGGAGACCCAGTACTTC. Complete variable domain (other parts from reference TRBV5-1 and TRBJ2-5): KAGVTQTPRYLIKTRGQQVTLSCSPISGHRSVSWYQQTPGQGLQFLFEYFSETQRNKGNFPGRFSGRQFSNSRSEMNVSTLELGDSALYLCASSQMGASETQYFGPGTRLLVL.

The chain couples TRBV2 to TRBJ2-2, with D perhaps TRBD2 (5 bases). CDR1 and CDR2 from the germline V gene are SNHLY and FYNNEI. V was pared by 6 bases and J by 7 bases, with 15 bases between. The CDR3 contains 14 residues. In DNA form, the CDR3 reads TGTGCCAGCAGCGGACTGAACACCCTCGGGGAGCTGTTTTTT. Amino acids: CASSGLNTLGELFF. Based on the CDR3 plus reference TRBV2 and TRBJ2-2, the full variable domain is EPEVTQTPSHQVTQMGQEVILRCVPISNHLYFYWYRQILGQKVEFLVSFYNNEISEKSEIFDDQFSVERPDGSNFTLKIRSTKLEDSAMYFCASSGLNTLGELFFGEGSRLTVL.

This clone was seen just once. The J gene is TRBJ2-2, the V gene TRBV3-1 (or the pseudogene TRBV3-2), with a possible D match to TRBD1 (6 bases). V lost 3 bases, J lost 6 bases, and 14 bases lay in between. The CDR3 has 15 residues. Germline CDR1 LGHDT, CDR2 YNNKEL (reference sequence). The CDR3 loop reads CASSQKTGSAGELFF. The CDR3 nucleotides are TGTGCCAGCAGCCAGAAAACAGGGTCCGCCGGGGAGCTGTTTTTT.

The chain joins TRBV7-9 to TRBJ1-2; no firm D call. From germline, CDR1 is SEHNR and CDR2 FQNEAQ (reference sequence). CDR3 size: 13 residues. V lost 1 base and J lost 6, with 9 bases in between. The CDR3 here is CASSLEPRDGYTF. CDR3 nucleotide sequence: TGTGCCAGCAGCTTAGAGCCCCGGGATGGCTACACCTTC.

This rearrangement joins TRBV6-5 to TRBJ2-1; TRBD2 matches 8 bases. The CDR3 length is 16 residues. V trimming: 2 bases; J trimming: 5 bases; junction bases outside the gene matches: 8. Germline V gene sequence: CDR1 MNHEY, CDR2 SVGAGI. The CDR3 reads CASSYRGGGGHNEQFF. In nucleotides, the CDR3 is TGTGCCAGCAGTTACCGGGGTGGCGGGGGGCACAATGAGCAGTTCTTC.

This clone was counted a few times. The chain combines TRBV7-9 with TRBJ1-6; 11 bases are shared with TRBD1. Unmatched junction bases numbered 7, after V lost 0 bases and J lost 12 bases. Germline lookup yields CDR1 SEHNR and CDR2 FQNEAQ (reference sequence). The CDR3 contains 16 residues. The CDR3 region is CASSLAPDRGRRPLHF. The CDR3 DNA reads TGTGCCAGCAGCTTAGCCCCGGACAGGGGGCGCCGACCCCTCCACTTT.

The genes are TRBV9 and TRBJ2-5; 10 nucleotides agree with TRBD2. The germline gives CDR1 SGDLS, CDR2 YYNGEE. The trim removed 2 bases at V and 4 bases at J, leaving 5 bases unmatched. The CDR3 consists of 15 residues. The CDR3 loop is CASSVERGGLETQYF. CDR3 nucleotide sequence: TGTGCCAGCAGCGTCGAGCGGGGGGGTTTAGAGACCCAGTACTTC.

This clone was recorded once. The chain couples TRBV6-5 to TRBJ1-4, with D perhaps TRBD1 (5 bases). Germline loops: CDR1 MNHEY, CDR2 SVGAGI. CDR3 size: 12 residues. V lost 10 bases and J 3 bases, leaving 9 bases between the germline ends. As DNA, the CDR3 is TGTGCCACCGGGGGGGCTAATGAAAAACTGTTTTTT. Its translation is CATGGANEKLFF.